Listed here is a single TCR beta chain. The antigen is not known. 60 Vbeta and 13 Jbeta primers were used in PCR. Assay: immunoSEQ multiplex PCR; the TCRdb copy retains only in-frame clones and omits some. The table has 150,000 or so clones, 82% seen once. At the time of sampling, donors were nominally healthy, though unrecorded immune exposures were likely. The data were taken from a study of cytomegalovirus exposure and HLA in healthy donors. General study findings and limits: Excluded: some indistinguishable V segments such as TRBV6-2 and TRBV6-3. For most TCR sequences rarity was the rule, although some public TCRs occurred in many donors.

After removal of 5 bases from V and 7 bases from J, the junction contained 11 bases not matched to a gene. Germline-derived CDR1 and CDR2 are SGDLS and YYNGEE. The CDR3 contains 14 residues. The chain recombines TRBV9 with TRBJ1-2, with TRBD1 matching 7 bases. Sequenced material: PBMCs. The source is a man aged 25 to 45 in good health and CMV-seropositive. The CDR3 here is CASSYPQGGGGYTF. CDR3 bases: TGTGCCAGCAGTTATCCCCAGGGGGGCGGTGGCTACACCTTC.